One and the same sample provided the 18 T cell receptor beta chains below, sequenced in a study of post-analysis software for immune sequencing data. The TCR beta cDNA libraries carried unique molecular identifiers. Using its own MiXCR run on the PCR reads, TCRdb lists one record per CDR3 protein. The sample has more than 450,000 distinct CDR3 sequences; around 31% are singletons. The antigens these receptors bind are not known. Study findings and constraints: TRBV5-6, TRBV5-1 and TRBV20-1 were among a few TRBV segments more frequent in patients than controls.

Source material: blood. These receptors came from a girl aged 2 to 17 with multiple sclerosis.

The V call is TRBV7-2, the J call TRBJ2-4, with unresolved D. The J call may be wrong; the DNA end is better matched by TRBJ2-5. Germline V gene lookup returns CDR1 SGHTA and CDR2 FQGNSA. The CDR3 contains 14 residues. Here the CDR3 DNA reads TGTGCCAGCAGCTTAAGGCGACGAGAAGAGACCCAGTACTTC. Encoded protein: CASSLRRREETQYF.

The chain recombines TRBV7-9 with TRBJ2-3; D is undetermined. The CDR3 loop spans 12 amino acids. Trimming shortened V by 5 bases and J by 6 bases, and 9 bases separated the two germline ends. Germline V gene sequence: CDR1 SEHNR, CDR2 FQNEAQ (reference sequence). The CDR3 is CASSPYSDTQYF. As DNA, the CDR3 is TGTGCCAGCAGCCCTTATTCCGATACGCAGTATTTT.

The chain joins TRBV6-5 to TRBJ2-3; D possibly matches TRBD1 or TRBD2 (6 bases each). Trimming pared 7 bases from V and 3 bases from J, leaving 14 bases between. This CDR3 comprises 14 residues. Germline CDR1 is MNHEY and CDR2 is SVGAGI. This chain's CDR3 is CASKRGLATDTQYF. DNA of the CDR3: TGTGCCAGCAAACGGGGGCTGGCGACAGATACGCAGTATTTT.

At least ten counts were recorded for this clonotype. The chain links TRBV5-5 to TRBJ1-2; no firm D call. CDR3 size: 13 residues. Germline V lookup: CDR1 SGHKS, CDR2 YYEKEE (reference sequence). V was clipped by 4 bases and J by 8 bases, with 15 bases between them. CDR3 sequence: CASSPGNYGGYTF. As DNA, the CDR3 is TGTGCCAGCAGCCCCGGGAACTACGGGGGCTACACCTTC.

This clonotype showed up just a few times. This chain connects TRBV19 to TRBJ2-1, with a weak D call TRBD2 (5 bases). CDR3 length: 11 amino acids. From germline, CDR1 is LNHDA and CDR2 SQIVND (reference sequence). Trimming took off 6 bases at V and 8 bases at J, with 8 bases between the two ends. The CDR3 loop is CASSRADEQFF. Written as DNA, the CDR3 is TGTGCCAGTAGCCGAGCGGATGAGCAGTTCTTC.

The gene calls are TRBV5-1 and TRBJ1-1, with TRBD1 as a possible D gene (5 bases). Germline V gene sequence: CDR1 SGHRS, CDR2 YFSETQ. The CDR3 contains 13 residues. V dropped 7 bases and J dropped 2 bases, with 12 bases sitting between them. The CDR3 DNA reads as TGCGCCAGCGGGGGTCCATTCAACACTGAAGCTTTCTTT. This translates into CASGGPFNTEAFF.

This rearrangement joins TRBV5-5 to TRBJ1-2, with TRBD1 matching over 10 bases. Looked up from germline, CDR1 is SGHKS and CDR2 is YYEKEE (reference sequence). This CDR3 region has 15 residues. V lost 5 bases and J lost 6; bases outside the gene matches: 10. The CDR3 reads CASRMDVGQGNGYTF. CDR3 in DNA: TGTGCCAGCAGGATGGACGTGGGACAGGGGAATGGCTACACCTTC.

The genes are TRBV7-7 and TRBJ2-7; D gene unclear. The ends were cut back, 4 bases at V and 0 bases at J, with 16 bases in the middle. The germline V gene has CDR1 SSHAT and CDR2 FNYEAQ (reference sequence). The CDR3 is made up of 16 amino acids. CDR3 bases: TGTGCCAGCAGCTCTTTACCCACATGGAGCTCCTACGAGCAGTACTTC. Encoded protein: CASSSLPTWSSYEQYF. The full variable domain, its missing parts supplied by reference TRBV7-7 and TRBJ2-7, is GAGVSQSPRYKVTKRGQDVTLRCDPISSHATLYWYQQALGQGPEFLTYFNYEAQPDKSGLPSDRFSAERPEGSISTLTIQRTEQRDSAMYRCASSSLPTWSSYEQYFGPGTRLTVT.

The DNA for the CDR3 is TGCAGTCAAAGCAGGGGCCCGCAAGAGACCCAGTACTTC. Residues: CSQSRGPQETQYF. The J gene is TRBJ2-5, the V gene TRBV29-1, with a weak D call TRBD1 (6 bases). This CDR3 has 13 residues. Germline CDR1 and CDR2: SQVTM and ANQGSEA.

To note about this clonotype: Compared with germline, one end of the junction differs, possibly owing to a read error. This chain uses TRBV13 with TRBJ1-2; 9 bases line up with TRBD1. From germline, CDR1 is PRHDT and CDR2 FYEKMQ (reference sequence). The CDR3 loop spans 15 amino acids. CDR3 DNA sequence: TGTGCCAGCAGCCAGCTGACAGGGGGGGTCTATGGCTACATCTTC. It translates to CASSQLTGGVYGYIF.

This clonotype was detected ten times or more. This sequence joins TRBV4-2 and TRBJ2-5; 7 bases align to TRBD1. The J segment lost 5 bases and the V segment lost 1 base, leaving 7 bases of the junction unmatched. The CDR3 has 15 amino acids. The germline V gene encodes CDR1 LGHNA and CDR2 YNFKEQ. The CDR3 DNA follows: TGTGCCAGCAGCCAAGGGACAGGCGAGGGGGAGACCCAGTACTTC. This encodes CASSQGTGEGETQYF.

The chain carries TRBV9 and TRBJ2-1; 12 bases are a match to TRBD2. Germline-derived CDR1 and CDR2 are SGDLS and YYNGEE. The CDR3 runs 15 residues. Trimming cost V 3 bases and J 8 bases; bases outside gene matches: 6. As DNA, the CDR3 is TGTGCCAGCAGCGGAGCTAGCGGGGGGGCCTATGAGCAGTTCTTC. It specifies CASSGASGGAYEQFF.

This clonotype was seen only a few times. This chain links TRBV2 with TRBJ1-4; TRBD1 matches 8 bases. There are 13 residues in the CDR3. J gave up 8 bases and V 7 bases, and 6 bases lay outside the gene matches. Germline CDR1 SNHLY, CDR2 FYNNEI. The CDR3 loop reads CASTGTGDEKLFF. As DNA, the CDR3 is TGTGCCAGCACCGGGACAGGAGACGAAAAACTGTTTTTT.

The chain joins TRBV29-1 to TRBJ1-1, with a weak D call TRBD1 (5 bases). The CDR3 is made up of 12 amino acids. The ends were cut back, 7 bases at V and 0 bases at J, with 9 bases in the middle. The V gene's germline CDR1 is SQVTM and CDR2 ANQGSEA. CDR3 region: CSGGGMNTEAFF. In DNA form, the CDR3 reads TGCAGCGGGGGGGGAATGAACACTGAAGCTTTCTTT.

The chain joins TRBV3-1 to TRBJ1-1; tentatively, D is TRBD1 (5 bases). Per the germline V gene, CDR1 is LGHDT and CDR2 is YNNKEL (reference sequence). The V end lost 1 base, the J end lost 1 base, and 10 bases lay between the germline ends. The CDR3 has 15 residues. CDR3 DNA sequence: TGTGCCAGCAGCCAAGTTTCCAGGGCGAACACTGAAGCTTTCTTT. Its translation is CASSQVSRANTEAFF.

This sequence joins TRBV20-1 and TRBJ2-7; TRBD1 matches 9 bases. The trim removed 6 bases at V and 3 bases at J, leaving 6 bases unmatched. The CDR3 runs to 13 residues. The germline gives CDR1 DFQATT, CDR2 SNEGSKA (reference sequence). The CDR3 DNA reads TGCAGTGCCCCCCAGACAGGGGGCTACGAGCAGTACTTC. Translating gives CSAPQTGGYEQYF.

V gene TRBV15 combines with J gene TRBJ1-6; D not resolved. The germline V gene encodes CDR1 LNHNV and CDR2 YYDKDF (reference sequence). Trimming pared 9 bases from V and 7 bases from J, leaving 10 bases between. CDR3 length equals 12 residues. CDR3 bases: TGTGCCACTAGGACGGCCAATTCACCCCTCCACTTT. Protein: CATRTANSPLHF.

The V call is TRBV20-1, the J call TRBJ2-4; D is undetermined. V lost 6 bases, J lost 2 bases, and 11 bases lay in between. From germline, CDR1 is DFQATT and CDR2 SNEGSKA (reference sequence). CDR3 length equals 13 residues. The CDR3 sequence: CSASSLSKNIQYF. The DNA of the CDR3 is TGCAGTGCAAGTAGTCTGTCCAAAAACATTCAGTACTTC.